This T cell receptor beta chain appears in the sequencing data of a study of radiotherapy plus CTLA-4 blockade in lung cancer. Study-wide context: Objective responses occurred in 15% to 20% of patients; around 28% had disease control.

Points from the study as a whole: Early blood T cell clone dynamics, with interferon-beta, were reported to best predict response. Subsequent to radiotherapy plus ipilimumab, tumor-derived TCR clones underwent expansion in blood.

Sequencing used immunoSEQ multiplex PCR; TCRdb keeps in-frame clones, though not all of them. The sample holds 75,000 to 100,000 clones; around 79% are singletons and the top ten take 2.8%. Points on this clone: The antigen is unknown.

The study treated chemo-refractory metastatic non-small-cell lung cancer patients with focal radiation plus ipilimumab CTLA-4 blockade. The sequence was collected from a human donor with non-small cell lung cancer who had a partial response to radiotherapy plus ipilimumab. Some clones in this sample may be carry-over from other donors' samples. The sample was peripheral blood, taken from a patient treated with radiotherapy plus ipilimumab.

CDR3 DNA: TGCGCCAGCAGTCCCCCAGGGGCGGGCACCGGGGAGCTGTTTTTT. Protein sequence: CASSPPGAGTGELFF. The chain recombines TRBV23-1 with TRBJ2-2, with D possibly TRBD1 on 6 matching bases. TRBV23-1 is reported as an ORF; its role is uncertain. CDR3 length equals 15 residues. The V and J ends lost 4 bases and 4 bases respectively, with 13 bases between them.